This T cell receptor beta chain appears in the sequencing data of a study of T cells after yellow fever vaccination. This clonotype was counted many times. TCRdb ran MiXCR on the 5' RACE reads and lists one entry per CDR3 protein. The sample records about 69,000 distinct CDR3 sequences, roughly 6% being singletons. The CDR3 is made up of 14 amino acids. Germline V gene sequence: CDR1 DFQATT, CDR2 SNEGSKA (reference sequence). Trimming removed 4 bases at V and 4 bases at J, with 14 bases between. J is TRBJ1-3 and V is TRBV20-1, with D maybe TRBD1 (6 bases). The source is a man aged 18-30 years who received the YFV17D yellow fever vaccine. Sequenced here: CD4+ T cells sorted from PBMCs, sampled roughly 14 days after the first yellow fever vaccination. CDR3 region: CSAIHRDDGNTIYF. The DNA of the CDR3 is TGCAGTGCTATTCACAGGGATGACGGAAACACCATATATTTT.